This passage covers 15 T cell receptor beta chains from one sample sequenced in a study of blood T cell repertoires in COVID-19. Using immunoSEQ multiplex PCR, the repertoire was profiled, and TCRdb retains in-frame clones only, with some absent. Of about 180,000 clones in the sample, 87% are singletons; the top ten hold 0.95% to 1.5%. The sample consisted of PBMCs or T cells enriched from blood (not recorded which). These receptors came from a human donor with acute COVID-19. The donor label of this sample is uncertain.

The chain combines TRBV14 with TRBJ1-3, with no clear D. This CDR3 is 12 amino acids long. Germline values: CDR1 SGHDN, CDR2 FVKESK. Trimming stripped 3 bases from V and 4 bases from J, with 4 bases between. CDR3 nucleotides: TGTGCCAGCAGCCACGCGGGAAACACCATATATTTT. Amino acids: CASSHAGNTIYF. Complete variable domain (other parts from reference TRBV14 and TRBJ1-3): EAGVTQFPSHSVIEKGQTVTLRCDPISGHDNLYWYRRVMGKEIKFLLHFVKESKQDESGMPNNRFLAERTGGTYSTLKVQPAELEDSGVYFCASSHAGNTIYFGEGSWLTVV.

This chain uses TRBV2 with TRBJ1-2, with a tentative D call TRBD1 (6 bases). CDR3 length: 13 amino acids. The germline CDR1 and CDR2 sequences are SNHLY and FYNNEI. V lost 4 bases, J lost 8 bases, and 14 bases lay in between. The CDR3 sequence: CASSGQEASGYTF. The CDR3 DNA reads TGTGCCAGCAGTGGACAGGAGGCCTCCGGCTACACCTTC.

The J gene is TRBJ1-1, the V gene TRBV25-1; 8 positions match TRBD1. Trimming at V came to 7 bases and at J to 3 bases, leaving 7 bases not matched to a gene. The length of the CDR3 is 14 residues. Per germline, CDR1 MGHDK and CDR2 SYGVNS. The CDR3 DNA sequence: TGTGCCAGCACTCCCCCGACAGGGGACACTGAAGCTTTCTTT. Amino acid sequence: CASTPPTGDTEAFF.

The chain couples TRBV12-3 or TRBV12-4 to TRBJ2-2; D possibly corresponds to TRBD2 (6 bases). V dropped 6 bases and J dropped 6 bases, with 8 bases sitting between them. The length of the CDR3 is 12 residues. The CDR3 loop reads CASSWGAGELFF. The CDR3 DNA follows: TGTGCCAGCAGCTGGGGGGCCGGGGAGCTGTTTTTT.

This clone was found a few times. This sample includes further DNA sequences coding for the same CDR3. This chain uses TRBV7-2 with TRBJ2-1; the D gene is possibly TRBD1 (6 bases). Looked up from germline, CDR1 is SGHTA and CDR2 is FQGNSA. V lost 1 base, J lost 6 bases, and 7 bases lay in between. The CDR3 length is 13 residues. The CDR3, as DNA: TGTGCCAGCAGCTTAGGGGGGCCCAATGAGCAGTTCTTC. Amino acids: CASSLGGPNEQFF.

The rearrangement uses TRBV2 and TRBJ1-6; the D gene is possibly TRBD1 (6 bases). The CDR3 has 14 amino acids. The ends were cut back, 4 bases at V and 4 bases at J, with 8 bases in the middle. Looked up from germline, CDR1 is SNHLY and CDR2 is FYNNEI. In nucleotides, the CDR3 is TGTGCCAGCAGTGGCAGGGGTTATAATTCACCCCTCCACTTT. Translation gives CASSGRGYNSPLHF.

The chain has TRBV4-3 and TRBJ1-4; TRBD1 matches 7 bases. Trimming at V came to 3 bases and at J to 7 bases, leaving 8 bases not matched to a gene. This CDR3 has 15 amino acids. CDR1 LGHNA and CDR2 YSLEER come from the germline V gene. This CDR3 reads CASSHVTGVREKLFF. Here the CDR3 DNA reads TGCGCCAGCAGCCATGTAACAGGGGTTCGTGAAAAACTGTTTTTT.

The chain employs TRBV5-1 and TRBJ2-1, with TRBD2 identical over 8 bases. With 2 bases clipped from V and 2 bases from J, the junction kept 3 bases outside the gene matches. The CDR3 loop spans 15 amino acids. Germline V CDR1 and CDR2: SGHRS, YFSETQ. CDR3 nucleotides: TGCGCCAGCAGCTTAGACGGGGGGGCCTACAATGAGCAGTTCTTC. This codes for CASSLDGGAYNEQFF.

The chain is built from TRBV11-2 and TRBJ1-2, with TRBD1 matching 7 bases. This CDR3 is built from 17 residues. V lost 4 bases to trimming and J lost 9 bases; unmatched junction nucleotides: 20. Germline V gives CDR1 SGHAT, CDR2 FQNNGV. CDR3 coding DNA: TGTGCCAGCAGCTCAGGGCTGGACAGGCAAGTAAGGTCCCGCTACACCTTC. Translating gives CASSSGLDRQVRSRYTF.

CDR3 region: CAWSLNTEAFF. The CDR3 nucleotides read TGTGCCTGGAGTCTTAATACTGAAGCTTTCTTT. The chain employs TRBV30 and TRBJ1-1; D is unresolved. V was cut by 2 bases and J by 5 bases, with 6 bases left in between. Germline CDR1 GTSNPN, CDR2 SVGIG (reference sequence). There are 11 residues in the CDR3.

The V call is TRBV7-2, the J call TRBJ1-2; no reliable D call. CDR1 is SGHTA and CDR2 is FQGNSA in the germline V gene. There are 13 residues in the CDR3. Trimming pared 5 bases from V and 4 bases from J, leaving 11 bases between. The CDR3 reads CASSDYTGYGYTF. The CDR3 DNA reads TGTGCCAGCAGCGACTACACCGGCTATGGCTACACCTTC.

CDR3 amino acids: CASSLTESTEAFF. The DNA of the CDR3 is TGTGCCAGCAGCTTAACAGAGAGCACTGAAGCTTTCTTT. The chain recombines TRBV11-2 with TRBJ1-1; D uncertain. V was cut by 2 bases and J by 4 bases, with 8 bases left in between. The germline V gene has CDR1 SGHAT and CDR2 FQNNGV. The length of the CDR3 is 13 residues.

The chain recombines TRBV7-3 with TRBJ1-5, with 7 bases that match TRBD1. Germline V gene data show CDR1 as SGHTA and CDR2 as FQGTGA. The CDR3 loop spans 13 amino acids. V lost 5 bases and J lost 5; bases outside the gene matches: 3. The chain's CDR3 is CASSVQGDQPQHF. In nucleotides, the CDR3 is TGTGCCAGCAGCGTCCAGGGGGATCAGCCCCAGCATTTT.

The CDR3 protein is CASSLRTAPSGAGYTF. The CDR3 DNA is TGTGCCAGCAGCCTGCGGACAGCCCCCTCCGGTGCTGGCTACACCTTC. The V call is TRBV5-4, the J call TRBJ1-2; possibly TRBD1 for D (6 bases). CDR1 is SGHNT, CDR2 YYREEE, per germline (reference sequence). Trimming stripped 4 bases from V and 7 bases from J, with 23 bases between. CDR3 size: 16 residues.

Only a few counts were recorded for this clone. The V and J genes are TRBV10-3 and TRBJ2-5; 9 nucleotides align to TRBD2. Germline V gene data show CDR1 as ENHRY and CDR2 as SYGVKD. The CDR3 extends over 15 amino acids. Unmatched junction bases numbered 7, after V lost 6 bases and J lost 2 bases. CDR3 region: CAISDPSGEQETQYF. CDR3 in DNA: TGTGCCATCAGCGATCCTAGCGGGGAGCAAGAGACCCAGTACTTC.